This T cell receptor beta chain was recorded in a study of T-cell reconstitution after alpha-beta-depleted transplantation in children. General study points: It was surviving recipient T cells and thymic progenitors that gave some patients high TCRbeta diversity at day 60. Several hundred expanded graft clones reportedly gave rise to the alpha-beta T cells present about two months after transplant. Newly made T cells mostly supplied T-cell counts and diversity one year after transplant.

This clonotype was seen repeatedly, ten times or more. Its antigen is still unknown. Trimming took 6 bases from V and 4 from J; bases not matched to a gene: 5. This CDR3 spans 13 amino acids. Germline CDR1 and CDR2: MDHEN and SYDVKM. Library preparation (for TCRbeta) was performed with unique molecular identifiers. Each CDR3 protein is one row after TCRdb ran MiXCR on the PCR reads. This sample yields about 600,000 distinct CDR3 sequences, of which 10% to 15% are seen a single time; 2% to 2.5% belongs to the top ten. The chain combines TRBV28 with TRBJ2-7; 8 bases map to TRBD2. The material sequenced was PBMCs, mostly from graft donor cells, taken 360 days after TCRalphabeta/CD19-depleted stem cell transplant. This receptor was identified in a male patient between 5 and 17 years old who had a stem cell transplant for acute myeloid leukemia, so the T cells may come from the graft donor. CDR3 loop: CASRISGSYEQYF. CDR3 bases: TGTGCCAGCAGGATAAGCGGGAGTTACGAGCAGTACTTC.